This paragraph covers one T cell receptor beta chain sequence. The data were taken from a study of OX40 agonist ivuxolimab in advanced cancers. Germline V gene lookup returns CDR1 MNHEY and CDR2 SMNVEV (reference sequence). This CDR3 spans 16 amino acids. V lost 5 bases, J lost 5 bases, and 13 bases stayed unmatched. Generated by immunoSEQ multiplex PCR, the TCRdb table keeps only in-frame clones and is missing some. Altogether roughly 130,000 clones are present, over 85% being singletons, with the ten largest covering 0.15% to 0.17%. The sequence was obtained from an adult with an advanced solid tumor such as melanoma, head and neck, liver or kidney cancer. This chain uses TRBV27 with TRBJ1-2, with 8 bases that match TRBD1. The sample consisted of CD4+ or CD8+ T cells sorted from blood, taken in a trial of the OX40 agonist ivuxolimab. CDR3 coding DNA: TGTGCCAGCAGTCCCTCCCTCGGACAGGGCCCGTATGGCTACACCTTC. Amino acids: CASSPSLGQGPYGYTF.